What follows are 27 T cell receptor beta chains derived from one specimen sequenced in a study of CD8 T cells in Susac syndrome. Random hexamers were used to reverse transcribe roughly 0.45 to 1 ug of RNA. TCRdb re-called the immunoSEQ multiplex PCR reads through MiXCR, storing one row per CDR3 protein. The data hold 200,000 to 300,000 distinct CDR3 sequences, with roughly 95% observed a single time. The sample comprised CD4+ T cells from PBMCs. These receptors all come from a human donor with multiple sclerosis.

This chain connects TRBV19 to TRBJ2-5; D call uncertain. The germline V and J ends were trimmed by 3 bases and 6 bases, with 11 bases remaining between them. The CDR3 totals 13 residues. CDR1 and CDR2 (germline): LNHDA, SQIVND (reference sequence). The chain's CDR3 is CASSIYGSKTQYF. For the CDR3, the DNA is TGTGCCAGTAGTATCTACGGTAGCAAGACCCAGTACTTC.

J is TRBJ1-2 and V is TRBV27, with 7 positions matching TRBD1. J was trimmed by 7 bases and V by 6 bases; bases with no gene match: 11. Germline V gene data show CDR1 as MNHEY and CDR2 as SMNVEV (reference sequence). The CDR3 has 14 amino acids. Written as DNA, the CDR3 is TGTGCCAGCAGACCAGGGGGAATATACACTGGCTACACCTTC. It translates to CASRPGGIYTGYTF.

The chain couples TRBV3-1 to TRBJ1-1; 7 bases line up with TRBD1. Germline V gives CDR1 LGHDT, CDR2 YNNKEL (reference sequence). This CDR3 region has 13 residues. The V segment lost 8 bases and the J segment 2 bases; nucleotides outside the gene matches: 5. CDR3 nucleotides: TGTGCCAGCCAGAGACAGGGAAACACTGAAGCTTTCTTT. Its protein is CASQRQGNTEAFF.

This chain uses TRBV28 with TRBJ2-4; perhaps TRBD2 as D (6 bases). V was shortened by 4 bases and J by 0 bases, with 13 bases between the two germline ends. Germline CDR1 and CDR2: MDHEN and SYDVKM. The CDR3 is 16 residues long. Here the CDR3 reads CASSSGGNLAKNIQYF. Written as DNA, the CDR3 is TGTGCCAGCAGTTCAGGCGGGAATCTAGCCAAAAACATTCAGTACTTC. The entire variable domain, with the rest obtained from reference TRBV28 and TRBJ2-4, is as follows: DVKVTQSSRYLVKRTGEKVFLECVQDMDHENMFWYRQDPGLGLRLIYFSYDVKMKEKGDIPEGYSVSREKKERFSLILESASTNQTSMYLCASSSGGNLAKNIQYFGAGTRLSVL.

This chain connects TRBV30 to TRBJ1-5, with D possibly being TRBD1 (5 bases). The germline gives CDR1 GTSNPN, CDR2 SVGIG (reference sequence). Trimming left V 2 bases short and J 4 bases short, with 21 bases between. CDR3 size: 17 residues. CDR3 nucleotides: TGTGCCTGGAGTCCTGGGGACCCACTCAGAAGAAATCAGCCCCAGCATTTT. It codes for CAWSPGDPLRRNQPQHF.

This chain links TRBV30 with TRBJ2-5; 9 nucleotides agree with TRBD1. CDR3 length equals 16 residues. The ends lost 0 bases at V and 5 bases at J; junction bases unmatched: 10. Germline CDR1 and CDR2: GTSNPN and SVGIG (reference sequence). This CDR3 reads CAWSVPLTGGLETQYF. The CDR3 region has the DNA TGTGCCTGGAGTGTCCCTCTTACAGGGGGCTTGGAGACCCAGTACTTC.

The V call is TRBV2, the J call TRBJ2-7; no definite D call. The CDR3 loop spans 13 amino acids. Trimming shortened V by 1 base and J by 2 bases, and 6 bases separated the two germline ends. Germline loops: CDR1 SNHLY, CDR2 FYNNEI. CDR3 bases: TGTGCCAGCAGTGAAGTCGCCCCCTACGAGCAGTACGTC. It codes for CASSEVAPYEQYV.

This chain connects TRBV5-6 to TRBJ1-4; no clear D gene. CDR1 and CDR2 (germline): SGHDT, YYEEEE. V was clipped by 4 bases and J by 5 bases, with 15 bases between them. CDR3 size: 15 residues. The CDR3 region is CASSLTVGENEKLFF. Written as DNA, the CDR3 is TGTGCCAGCAGCCTCACAGTCGGAGAGAATGAAAAACTGTTTTTT.

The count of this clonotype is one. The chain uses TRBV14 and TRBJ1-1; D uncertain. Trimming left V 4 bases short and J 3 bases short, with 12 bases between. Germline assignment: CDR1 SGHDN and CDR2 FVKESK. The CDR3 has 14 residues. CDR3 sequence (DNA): TGTGCCAGCAGCCTGGTGTTGGGTTACACTGAAGCTTTCTTT. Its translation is CASSLVLGYTEAFF.

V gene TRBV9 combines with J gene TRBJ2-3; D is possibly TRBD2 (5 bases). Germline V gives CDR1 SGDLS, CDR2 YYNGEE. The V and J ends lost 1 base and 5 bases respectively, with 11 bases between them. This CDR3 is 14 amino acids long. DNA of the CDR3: TGTGCCAGCAGCGTAAGGACTTCCCAAGATACGCAGTATTTT. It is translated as CASSVRTSQDTQYF.

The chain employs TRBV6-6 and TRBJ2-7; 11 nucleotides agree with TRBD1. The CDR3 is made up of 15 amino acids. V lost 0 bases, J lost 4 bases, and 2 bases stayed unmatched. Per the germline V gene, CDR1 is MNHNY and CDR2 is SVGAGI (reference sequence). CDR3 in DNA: TGTGCCAGCAGTTACTCGGGGACAGGGGGGTACGAGCAGTACGTC. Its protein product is CASSYSGTGGYEQYV.

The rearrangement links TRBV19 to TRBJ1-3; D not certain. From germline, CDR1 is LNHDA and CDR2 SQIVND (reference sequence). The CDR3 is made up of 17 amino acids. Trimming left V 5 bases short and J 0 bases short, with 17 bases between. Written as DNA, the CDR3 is TGTGCCAGTAGTCAATTAAGAACAGCGACCTCTGGAAACACCATATATTTT. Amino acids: CASSQLRTATSGNTIYF.

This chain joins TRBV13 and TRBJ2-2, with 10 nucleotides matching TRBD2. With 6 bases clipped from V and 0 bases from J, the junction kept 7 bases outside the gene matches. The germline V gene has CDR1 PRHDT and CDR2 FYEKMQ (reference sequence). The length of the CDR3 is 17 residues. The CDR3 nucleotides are TGTGCCAGCAGGCCCGCAGGACTAGCGGCGAACACCGGGGAGCTGTTTTTT. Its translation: CASRPAGLAANTGELFF.

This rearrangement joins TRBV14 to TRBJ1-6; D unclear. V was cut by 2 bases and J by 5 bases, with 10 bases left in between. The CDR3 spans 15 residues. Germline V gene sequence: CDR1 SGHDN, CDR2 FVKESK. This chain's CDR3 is CASSQFVGDNSPLHF. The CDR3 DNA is TGTGCCAGCAGCCAATTCGTAGGAGATAATTCACCCCTCCACTTT.

CDR3: CAISTGDPGAFF. The CDR3 DNA reads TGTGCCATCAGTACAGGAGACCCAGGAGCTTTCTTT. The V and J genes are TRBV10-3 and TRBJ1-1, with D perhaps matching TRBD1 (5 bases). V gave up 5 bases and J gave up 10 bases, with 14 bases separating them. This CDR3 contains 12 residues. Germline lookup yields CDR1 ENHRY and CDR2 SYGVKD.

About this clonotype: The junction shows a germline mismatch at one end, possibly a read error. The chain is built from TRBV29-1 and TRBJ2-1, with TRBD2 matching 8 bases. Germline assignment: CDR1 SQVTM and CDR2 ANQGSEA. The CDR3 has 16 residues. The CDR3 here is CSVETSGFSSYNKQFF. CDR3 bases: TGCAGCGTTGAAACTAGCGGTTTTTCCTCCTACAATAAGCAGTTCTTC.

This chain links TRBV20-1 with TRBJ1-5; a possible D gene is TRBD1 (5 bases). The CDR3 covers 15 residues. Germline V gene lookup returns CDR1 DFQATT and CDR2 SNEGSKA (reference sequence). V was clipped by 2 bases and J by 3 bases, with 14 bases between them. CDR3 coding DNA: TGCAGTGCTAGAAGGGGCGGCAGCGTCAATCAGCCCCAGCATTTT. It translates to CSARRGGSVNQPQHF.

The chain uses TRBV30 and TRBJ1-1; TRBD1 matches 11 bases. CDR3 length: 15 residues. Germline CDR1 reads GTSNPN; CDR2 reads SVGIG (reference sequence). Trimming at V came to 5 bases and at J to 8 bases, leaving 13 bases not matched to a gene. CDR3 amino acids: CAWEPGQGVTNEAFF. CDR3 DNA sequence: TGTGCCTGGGAACCGGGACAGGGGGTAACAAACGAAGCTTTCTTT.

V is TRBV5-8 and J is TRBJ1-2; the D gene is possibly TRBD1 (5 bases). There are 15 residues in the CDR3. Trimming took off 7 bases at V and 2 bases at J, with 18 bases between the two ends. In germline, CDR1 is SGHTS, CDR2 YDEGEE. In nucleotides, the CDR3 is TGTGCCAGCTTCCCGATGGGCAGGGCCAACTATGGCTACACCTTC. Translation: CASFPMGRANYGYTF.

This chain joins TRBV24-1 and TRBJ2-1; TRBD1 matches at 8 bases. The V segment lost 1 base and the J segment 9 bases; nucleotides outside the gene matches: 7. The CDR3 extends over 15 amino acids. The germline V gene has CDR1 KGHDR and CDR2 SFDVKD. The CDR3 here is CATSDLGQGIGEQFF. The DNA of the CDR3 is TGTGCCACCAGTGATTTAGGACAGGGCATAGGTGAGCAGTTCTTC.

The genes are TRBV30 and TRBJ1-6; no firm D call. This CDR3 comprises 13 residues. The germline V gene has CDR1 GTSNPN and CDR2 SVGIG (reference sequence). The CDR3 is CAHSGEGRSPLHF. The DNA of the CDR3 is TGTGCTCACTCCGGCGAAGGTCGCTCACCCCTCCACTTT.

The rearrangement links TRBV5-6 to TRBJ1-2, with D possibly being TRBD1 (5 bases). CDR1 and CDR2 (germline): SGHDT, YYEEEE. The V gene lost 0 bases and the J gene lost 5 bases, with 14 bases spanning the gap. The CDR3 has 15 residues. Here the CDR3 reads CASSLEGAGSYGYTF. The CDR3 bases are TGTGCCAGCAGCTTGGAGGGCGCAGGGTCGTATGGCTACACCTTC.

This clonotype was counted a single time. Here the CDR3 reads CASSLDRAIEEQYF. The CDR3 DNA is TGTGCCAGCAGCTTAGACCGGGCTATCGAGGAGCAGTACTTC. The chain links TRBV7-8 to TRBJ2-7; D gene unclear. This CDR3 contains 14 residues. Germline lookup yields CDR1 SGHVS and CDR2 FQNEAQ. The germline V and J ends were trimmed by 1 base and 7 bases, with 14 bases remaining between them.

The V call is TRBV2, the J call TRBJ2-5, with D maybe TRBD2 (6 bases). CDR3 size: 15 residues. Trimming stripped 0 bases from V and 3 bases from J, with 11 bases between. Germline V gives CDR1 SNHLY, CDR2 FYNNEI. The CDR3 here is CASSEARGEKETQYF. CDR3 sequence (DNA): TGTGCCAGCAGTGAAGCGCGGGGAGAGAAAGAGACCCAGTACTTC.

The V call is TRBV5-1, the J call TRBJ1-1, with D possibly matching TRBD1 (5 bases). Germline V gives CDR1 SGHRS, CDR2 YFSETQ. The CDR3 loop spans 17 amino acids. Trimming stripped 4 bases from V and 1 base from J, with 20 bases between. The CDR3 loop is CASSPRTIGTGNTEAFF. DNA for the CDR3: TGCGCCAGCAGCCCTCGAACCATAGGGACTGGGAACACTGAAGCTTTCTTT.

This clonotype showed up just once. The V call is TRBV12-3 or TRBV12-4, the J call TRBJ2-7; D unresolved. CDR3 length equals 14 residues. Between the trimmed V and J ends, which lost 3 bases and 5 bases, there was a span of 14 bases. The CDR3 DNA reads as TGTGCCAGCAGTTTTAATATGGGGTCCCACGAGCAGTACGTC. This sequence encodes CASSFNMGSHEQYV.

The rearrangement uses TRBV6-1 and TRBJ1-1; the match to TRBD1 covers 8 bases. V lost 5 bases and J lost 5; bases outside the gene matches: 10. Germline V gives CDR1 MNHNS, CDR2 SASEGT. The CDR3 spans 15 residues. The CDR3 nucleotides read TGTGCCAGCAGTCCCCCGGGACAGGTCAGAACTGAAGCTTTCTTT. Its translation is CASSPPGQVRTEAFF.